This TCR beta chain was identified in a study of blood T cell repertoires in COVID-19. V lost 5 bases to trimming and J lost 7 bases; unmatched junction nucleotides: 7. Germline CDR1 reads SGHTA; CDR2 reads FQGNSA. The CDR3 runs 14 residues. Data came from immunoSEQ multiplex PCR; TCRdb stores just in-frame clones and leaves some out. The profile shows a few hundred thousand clones, approximately 87% of them singletons. J is TRBJ1-1 and V is TRBV7-2, with 10 bases fitting TRBD1. The sequence was obtained from a woman aged 50 to 60 with acute or convalescent COVID-19. Sequenced sample: peripheral blood. CDR3 amino acids: CASSTWDRGIEAFF. In nucleotides, the CDR3 is TGTGCCAGCAGCACTTGGGACAGGGGTATTGAAGCTTTCTTT.